Reported below is one T cell receptor beta chain. This record belongs to a study of OX40 agonist ivuxolimab in advanced cancers. Study at large: At 0.01 to 10 mg/kg, ivuxolimab was administered intravenously to patients every 2 weeks. Age averaged about 62 years (range about 20 to 80), and about 86% were male.

J lost 5 bases, V lost 4 bases, and 1 base had no gene match. This CDR3 spans 15 amino acids. Germline V lookup: CDR1 MNHEY, CDR2 SMNVEV (reference sequence). Sequencing was performed with immunoSEQ multiplex PCR; in TCRdb, only in-frame clones are kept and a portion is missing. This table holds around 16,000 clones, less than 90% found once. The sequences come from CD4+ or CD8+ T cells sorted from blood, collected in a trial of the OX40 agonist ivuxolimab. The source of this sequence is an adult with an advanced solid tumor such as melanoma, head and neck, liver or kidney cancer. V gene TRBV27 combines with J gene TRBJ2-5, with TRBD2 matching 16 bases. The CDR3 spells CASSSGLAGGETQYF. Written as DNA, the CDR3 is TGTGCCAGCAGTTCGGGACTAGCGGGAGGGGAGACCCAGTACTTC.